In this sample, the clone carrying this T cell receptor beta chain turned up a few times. As yet, its antigen is unknown. The data are from a study of OX40 agonist ivuxolimab in advanced cancers. For the study at large: With a range of roughly 20 to 85, age averaged approximately 55 years, and roughly 80% were male.

Profiling relied on immunoSEQ multiplex PCR, and the TCRdb table lists in-frame clones only, not all of them. The sample yields around 74,000 clones, roughly 90% seen once. Study results and limitations: Low normalized T-cell clonal expansion was also seen in some nonresponders. At 0.1 to 3.0 mg/kg and by week 6, clonal expansion occurred in CD4+ and CD8+ blood T cells. In general, CD8+ T cells held more expanded clones than CD4+ did, on average.

Sequences were derived from CD4+ or CD8+ T cells sorted from blood, sampled in a trial of the OX40 agonist ivuxolimab. The clonotype comes from an adult with an advanced solid tumor such as melanoma, head and neck, liver or kidney cancer.

CDR3 coding DNA: TGTGCCAGCAGCCCCTTTCCGGGACAGACCTACGAGCAGTACTTC. This codes for CASSPFPGQTYEQYF. The chain carries TRBV9 and TRBJ2-7, with TRBD1 identical over 7 bases. This CDR3 is built from 15 residues. The V gene end was trimmed by 4 bases and the J gene end by 2 bases; junction bases not matched to a gene: 9. Germline-derived CDR1 and CDR2 are SGDLS and YYNGEE.